This T cell receptor beta chain was captured by sequencing in a study of cytomegalovirus exposure and HLA in healthy donors (dated by TCRdb to 2016 to 2017). General notes on the study: In an earlier analysis of approximately 500 of the donors, about 270 Gb of sequence data and 120 million or so unique TCR beta sequences from approximately 180 million T cells were reported. Around 300 gigabases of sequencing data and approximately 84 million unique TCR sequences were included in an early release covering around 600 HLA-typed donors. The genetic ancestry cluster associated with self-reported Caucasian donors included 81% of the 300 to 450 genotyped donors. The study aimed to test whether signatures of past pathogen exposure could be identified by cataloging public T cell receptors. The T cell repertoires of under 700 subjects were profiled by immunosequencing and related to cytomegalovirus serostatus. Besides the first cohort of 666 subjects, a separate validation cohort made up of 120 different subjects was used. The study combined high-throughput TCR immunosequencing, statistical association of individual TCRs with disease status, and machine learning to predict cytomegalovirus infection status. A later analysis re-examined previously published TCR beta repertoires from just over 650 donors and added high-resolution HLA genotyping to investigate patterns of TCR occurrence. In the later analysis, no new phenotypic data were used to find candidate immune exposures; instead, reliance was placed on TCR beta sequences and their occurrence across donors. An earlier analysis of 500 to 750 of the donors applied high-throughput TCR beta sequencing to assess whether each TCR beta V gene segment acted as functional or pseudogenic. Donor age, sex, ethnicity and CMV serostatus were compiled together with the repertoire data. A later genetic analysis took genome-wide SNP genotypes for about 55% of the 666 donors and used that subset as a discovery cohort. Every discovery cohort repertoire had been produced on one sequencing platform. HLA typing included class I and class II loci at four-digit resolution. The number of donors typed differed by locus, with about 620-630 for A, B, C, DRB1 and DQB1, around 560 for DQA1, 606 for DPA1, and some 440 for DPB1. Several DR-DQ haplotypes were treated as single units for association and clustering because of strong linkage in the cohort. Across approximately 420 genotyped donors of the cohort, an average of about 200,000 unique TCR beta nucleotide sequences per donor were sequenced, and 15% to 20% of those sequences were non-productive. Broad study findings and their caveats: According to a later analysis, most CMV-associated TCR beta chains appeared to be HLA-restricted, and the HLA associations seemed to be driven largely by CMV exposure. A further reported finding was that TCR beta sequences accurately predicted the HLA-A and HLA-B alleles for most subjects in the first cohort. A total of 164 TCR beta chains were listed by the study as associated with cytomegalovirus. Compared with equally common non-associated chains, HLA-associated TCR beta chains in a later analysis were more clonally expanded and had lower generation probabilities. Some IMGT-functional V segments, including TRBV6-2 and TRBV6-3, could not be told apart with the 87-base-pair reads, so those segments were excluded. The sequencing pipeline was judged likely to have produced a cluster of highly shared sequence variants as a technical artifact. When HLA alleles, especially DR and DQ, strongly co-occurred, attributing TCR associations to individual alleles was difficult. An association between a missense DCLRE1C variant and V-gene and J-gene trimming of TCR beta chains was found in a later genetic analysis and replicated in an independent cohort. According to a later analysis, parvovirus B19, influenza, CMV and Epstein-Barr virus appeared linked to several top co-occurrence clusters. In vitro tests confirmed that a few of the cytomegalovirus-associated TCR beta chains recognize cytomegalovirus antigens. CMV serostatus was the only immune exposure information available for the cohort. According to a later genetic analysis, donors in an Asian-associated ancestry cluster had fewer N-insertions in productive TCRs than the roughly 670-donor mean. In both the original and validation cohorts, the classifier was reported to diagnose cytomegalovirus status with high specificity and sensitivity. The authors suggested that the approach could potentially be extended to other disease states and immunological phenotypes. Correlated functional status among segregating V segments might be attributable to linkage disequilibrium, but an unknown experimental factor could not be ruled out. The earlier analysis of approximately 560 of the donors excluded 15 to 20 rarely observed V segments, including chromosome 9 orphons, because counts were too low. Roughly uniform sequencing depth across donors was assumed in presence/absence analyses, although this assumption may not hold. Specific HLA alleles were associated with over 15,000 TCR beta sequences at a false discovery rate of 0.05 in a later analysis. Most TCR sequences were observed very rarely across donors, whereas some public TCRs were present in many individuals. In a later analysis, TCR association rates were found to vary across HLA loci, with the most associated TCRs seen for DRB1 alleles and the fewest for HLA-C alleles. In an earlier analysis of around 600 of the donors, most TCR beta V segments were observed in productive rearrangements about 87% or about 30% of the time, broadly matching IMGT annotations. Because HLA typing was missing for some donors at each locus, association tests included only the typed subset. This cohort had only TCR beta chains sequenced, and the lack of alpha or paired-chain data limited which features could be detected.

To prepare the library, the immunoSEQ multiplex PCR assay was applied. For the multiplex PCR, a mixture combining 60 forward primers for TCR Vbeta segments and 13 reverse primers for TCR Jbeta segments was used. The CDR3 region of rearranged TCR beta genes was amplified from genomic DNA by a multiplex PCR assay. The amplified TCR beta libraries were sequenced on the Illumina HiSeq System as 87-base-pair reads. On the study's bioinformatics: A later analysis counted approximately 76 million unique TCR beta chains across the 666 repertoires, and roughly 9.9 million of these chains were shared by at least two donors. Raw reads were error-corrected and collapsed into unique sequences with a nearest-neighbor algorithm that merged closely related sequences to remove PCR and sequencing errors. V, D and J gene segments were assigned by aligning CDR3 sequences to IMGT reference sequences. For a sequence to be retained, a match of at least six nucleotides was required to both a V gene segment and a J gene segment. Rearrangements were called productive when the CDR3 lacked stop codons and stayed in frame with V and J; all others were non-productive. CDR3 was defined by IMGT convention, running from the second conserved V-encoded cysteine to the conserved J-encoded phenylalanine. Sequences without an unambiguous match to a single V gene segment were excluded from the earlier analysis of about 600 of the donors. An earlier analysis of around 600 of the donors classified V segments as functional when productive rearrangements were above 56.7% and as segregating when the standard deviation between donors was above 5%. A statistical classification framework was developed to diagnose cytomegalovirus status using the catalog of TCR beta chain sequences. In a later analysis, V and J genes were assigned by comparing TCR nucleotide sequences against IMGT/GENE-DB human TR gene sequences. In a later analysis, CDR3 sequences and most-parsimonious VDJ recombination scenarios were assigned using the TCRdist pipeline. In a later analysis, each TCR beta chain was defined by its CDR3 amino acid sequence together with its V-gene family, and reads without a unique V-gene family were excluded. A later analysis removed 500 to 600 highly shared, low-generation-probability nucleotide sequences to deal with suspected cross-contamination and a sequencing artifact. A later analysis calculated a clonal expansion index for each public chain from normalized within-repertoire ranks of inferred template counts. In a later analysis, generation probabilities were computed using a VDJ recombination model fitted to out-of-frame rearrangements, and the results were checked against IGoR. In a later analysis, hypergeometric tests were used to score TCR-TCR, TCR-HLA and TCR-CMV co-occurrence, with a repertoire-size bias correction applied to TCR pairs. A later analysis estimated false discovery rates by permuting HLA or CMV assignments 20 times. In a later analysis, co-occurring TCRs were grouped using DBSCAN, with TCRdist sequence similarity added in when clustering inside HLA-allele-positive subsets. Repertoires with fewer than 30,000 or more than 120,000 public chains were left out of co-occurrence clustering, as were five repertoires with anomalous nucleotide sharing. TCRdb carries this immuneACCESS record with in-frame sequences only. Its versions omit some clonotypes, under half of them owing to an unresolved V gene in the studies checked, with the rest unexplained. V, J and clone size reflect that table, while D and trimming were determined from the DNA. This sample has some 170,000 clones in its table, and 70% to 85% of those were observed once. The ten biggest clones cover approximately 1.6% of the sample.

Taken from cysteine to phenylalanine, the CDR3 has 12 residues. Only CDR3 DNA remains: 36 bases, in frame from the first base. Looking up the germline V gene yields CDR1 MGHDK and CDR2 SYGVNS. Between the V and J ends, shortened by 3 bases and 8 bases respectively, the junction contains 7 bases. To note about this clone: No cognate antigen has been identified for it. No much larger clone is present one base from it, and per-base qualities are unavailable.

In total, approximately 690 healthy bone marrow donors made up the cohort. At the time of sampling, all cohort members were nominally healthy, though unrecorded immune exposures were likely present. The donor tested CMV seronegative and was one of the 352 seronegative cohort members. A peripheral blood sample was provided by each donor, and peripheral blood mononuclear cells were used for TCR beta sequencing. The Qiagen DNeasy Blood Extraction Kit was used to extract genomic DNA from the blood cell samples. This sequence uses TRBV25-1 and TRBJ2-2; the D gene is not confidently resolved. Sequenced material: PBMCs. This clonotype originated in a woman under 40 in good health and CMV-seronegative. CDR3 loop: CASSDLRGELFF. The DNA sequence follows: TGTGCCAGCAGTGATCTGCGAGGGGAGCTGTTTTTT.